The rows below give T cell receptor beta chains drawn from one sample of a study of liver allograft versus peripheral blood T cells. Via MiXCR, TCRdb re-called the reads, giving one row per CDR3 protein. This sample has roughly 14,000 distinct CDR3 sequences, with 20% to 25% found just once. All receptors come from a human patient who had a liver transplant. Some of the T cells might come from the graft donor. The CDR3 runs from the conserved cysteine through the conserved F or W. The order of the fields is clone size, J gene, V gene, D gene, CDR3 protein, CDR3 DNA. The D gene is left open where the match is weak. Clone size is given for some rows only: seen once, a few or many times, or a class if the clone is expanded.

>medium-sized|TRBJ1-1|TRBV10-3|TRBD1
CAISAQGARAFF
TGTGCCATCAGTGCCCAGGGGGCGCGAGCTTTCTTT
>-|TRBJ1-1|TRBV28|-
CASGRAETLNTEAFF
TGTGCCAGCGGGCGGGCAGAGACTTTGAACACTGAAGCTTTCTTT
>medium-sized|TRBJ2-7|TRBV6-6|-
CASMWNANRYEQYF
TGTGCCAGCATGTGGAACGCCAATCGCTACGAGCAGTACTTC
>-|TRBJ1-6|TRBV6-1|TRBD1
CASLDRGNSPLHF
TGTGCCAGCCTTGACAGGGGTAATTCACCCCTCCACTTT
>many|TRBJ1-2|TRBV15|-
CATSRDHNRGYTF
TGTGCCACCAGCAGGGACCATAACCGGGGCTACACCTTC
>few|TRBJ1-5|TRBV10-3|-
CATTAEGNNQPQHF
TGTGCCACCACAGCAGAGGGAAACAATCAGCCCCAGCATTTT
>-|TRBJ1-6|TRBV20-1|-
CSARWEGKNADSPLHF
TGCAGTGCTAGGTGGGAGGGGAAAAATGCGGATTCACCCCTCCACTTT
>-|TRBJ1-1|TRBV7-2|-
CVSSWRQPGTEAFF
TGTGTCAGCAGCTGGCGACAGCCCGGCACTGAAGCTTTCTTT
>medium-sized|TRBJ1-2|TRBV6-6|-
CASSYSGFYGYTF
TGTGCCAGCAGTTATTCAGGTTTCTATGGCTACACCTTC
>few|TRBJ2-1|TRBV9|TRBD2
CASSASGTPYNEQFF
TGTGCCAGCAGCGCTAGCGGGACACCCTACAATGAGCAGTTCTTC
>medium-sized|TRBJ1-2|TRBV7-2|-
CASSPDGNNYGYTF
TGTGCCAGCAGCCCGGACGGAAATAACTATGGCTACACCTTC
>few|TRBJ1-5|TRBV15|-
CATSSTVGNQPQHF
TGTGCCACCAGCAGTACAGTGGGAAATCAGCCCCAGCATTTT
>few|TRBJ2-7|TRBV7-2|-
CASSLTLSGLRYF
TGTGCCAGCAGCTTAACTCTTAGCGGCCTGAGATACTTC
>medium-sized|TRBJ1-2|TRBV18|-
CASSPEGRGDNGYTF
TGTGCCAGCTCACCGGAAGGAAGGGGCGACAATGGCTACACCTTC
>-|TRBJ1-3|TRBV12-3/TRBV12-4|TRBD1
CASLGQLIGNTIYF
TGTGCCAGCTTGGGACAGCTTATTGGAAACACCATATATTTT
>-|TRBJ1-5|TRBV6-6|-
CASSSGQHNQPQHF
TGTGCCAGCAGTTCAGGACAGCACAATCAGCCCCAGCATTTT
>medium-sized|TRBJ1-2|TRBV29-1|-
CSVDAGGYGYTF
TGCAGCGTTGATGCAGGCGGCTATGGCTACACCTTC
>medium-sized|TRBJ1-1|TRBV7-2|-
CASSADLNTEAFF
TGTGCCAGCAGCGCCGACCTGAACACTGAAGCTTTCTTT
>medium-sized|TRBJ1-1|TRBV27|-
CATPEDSTEAFF
TGTGCCACCCCCGAGGACAGCACTGAAGCTTTCTTT
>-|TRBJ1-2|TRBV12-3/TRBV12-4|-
CASSRGPWGYTF
TGTGCCAGCAGCCGAGGACCCTGGGGCTACACCTTC
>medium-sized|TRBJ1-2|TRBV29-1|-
CSVALPTNYGYTF
TGCAGCGTTGCTCTCCCCACTAACTATGGCTACACCTTC
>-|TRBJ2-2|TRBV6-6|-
CASTHSVTGELFF
TGTGCCAGCACCCACTCGGTGACCGGGGAGCTGTTTTTT
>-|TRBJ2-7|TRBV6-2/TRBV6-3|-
CASSYSSSSKYEQYF
TGTGCCAGCAGTTACTCTAGCAGCAGCAAGTACGAGCAGTACTTC
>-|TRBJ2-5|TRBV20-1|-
CSARDRGAFQETQYF
TGCAGTGCTAGAGATAGAGGGGCCTTCCAAGAGACCCAGTACTTC
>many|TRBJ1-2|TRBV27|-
CASSLRGSRGYTF
TGTGCCAGCAGTTTGAGAGGGAGTCGTGGCTACACCTTC
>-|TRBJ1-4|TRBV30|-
CAWSGTDGRLFF
TGTGCCTGGAGTGGGACGGACGGAAGACTGTTTTTT
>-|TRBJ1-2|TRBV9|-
CASRRDYGYTF
TGTGCCAGCCGGAGGGATTATGGCTACACCTTC
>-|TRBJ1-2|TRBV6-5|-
CASSAGTNYGYTF
TGTGCCAGCAGTGCCGGGACCAACTATGGCTACACCTTC
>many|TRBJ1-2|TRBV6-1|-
CASSGTGVHGYTF
TGTGCCAGCAGTGGCACGGGGGTTCATGGCTACACCTTC
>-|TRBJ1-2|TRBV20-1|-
CSARDDRVPIGGYTF
TGCAGTGCTAGAGATGATAGAGTCCCTATCGGGGGCTACACCTTC
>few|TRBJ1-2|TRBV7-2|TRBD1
CASSSGQTYGYTF
TGTGCCAGCAGCTCGGGACAGACCTATGGCTACACCTTC
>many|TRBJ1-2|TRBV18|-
CASSPPGKIGGYTF
TGTGCCAGCTCACCACCGGGCAAGATTGGCGGCTACACCTTC
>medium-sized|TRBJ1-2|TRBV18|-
CASSPTGAWGYTF
TGTGCCAGCTCACCTACTGGAGCATGGGGCTACACCTTC
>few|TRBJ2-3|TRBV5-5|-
CASSSYGEDTQYF
TGTGCCAGCAGCTCATATGGCGAGGATACGCAGTATTTT
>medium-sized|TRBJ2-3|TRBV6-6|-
CASKGVSTDTQYF
TGTGCCAGCAAGGGGGTTAGCACAGATACGCAGTATTTT
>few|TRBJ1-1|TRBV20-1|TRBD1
CSARQGNTEAFF
TGCAGTGCTCGACAGGGGAACACTGAAGCTTTCTTT
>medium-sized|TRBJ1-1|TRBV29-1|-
CSVDAGMNTEAFF
TGCAGCGTTGACGCCGGAATGAACACTGAAGCTTTCTTT
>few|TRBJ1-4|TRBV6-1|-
CASSVGAGAEKLFF
TGTGCCAGCAGCGTAGGGGCAGGAGCCGAAAAACTGTTTTTT
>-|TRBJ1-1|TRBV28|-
CAITQGYEAFF
TGTGCCATAACTCAGGGGTATGAAGCTTTCTTT
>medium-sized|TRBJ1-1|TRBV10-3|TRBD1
CAISDRTGGDNTEAFF
TGTGCCATCAGTGATAGGACAGGGGGCGATAACACTGAAGCTTTCTTT
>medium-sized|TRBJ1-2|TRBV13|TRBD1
CASSLTHSLTGRDGYTF
TGTGCCAGCAGCTTAACCCATTCATTGACAGGGAGAGATGGCTACACCTTC
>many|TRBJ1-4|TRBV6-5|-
CASSLGDRSYEKLFF
TGTGCCAGCAGTCTTGGAGACAGAAGCTATGAAAAACTGTTTTTT
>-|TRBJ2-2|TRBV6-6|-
CASSTNQGLTGELFF
TGTGCCAGCAGTACGAATCAGGGGCTCACCGGGGAGCTGTTTTTT
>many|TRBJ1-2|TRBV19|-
CASSDPGSEGYTF
TGTGCCAGTAGTGACCCAGGGTCGGAGGGCTACACCTTC
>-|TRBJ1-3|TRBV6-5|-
CASSYSGLNSGNTIYF
TGTGCCAGCAGTTACTCAGGGCTCAACTCTGGAAACACCATATATTTT
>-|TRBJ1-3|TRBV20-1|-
CSARVDSTIYF
TGCAGTGCTAGAGTAGACAGCACCATATATTTT
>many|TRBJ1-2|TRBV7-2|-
CASSSYGGGDGYTF
TGTGCCAGCAGCTCGTACGGGGGTGGGGATGGCTACACCTTC
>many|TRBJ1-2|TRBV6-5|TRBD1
CASSRSPRQGKIVYGYTF
TGTGCCAGCAGTCGTTCCCCCCGACAGGGGAAAATCGTCTATGGCTACACCTTC
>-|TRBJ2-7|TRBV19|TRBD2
CASSRGLAGQTYEQYF
TGTGCCAGTAGTAGAGGACTAGCGGGACAAACCTACGAGCAGTACTTC
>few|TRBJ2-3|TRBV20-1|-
CSASLAVRGTDTQYF
TGCAGTGCTAGTCTCGCGGTGCGGGGCACAGATACGCAGTATTTT
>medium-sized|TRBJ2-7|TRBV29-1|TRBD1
CSVEDPTGRSYEQYF
TGCAGCGTTGAAGATCCGACAGGGAGATCCTACGAGCAGTACTTC
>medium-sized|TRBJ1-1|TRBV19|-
CATRVAFGDTEAFF
TGTGCCACCCGGGTGGCGTTCGGTGACACTGAAGCTTTCTTT
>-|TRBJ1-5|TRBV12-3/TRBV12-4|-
CALPRERQPQHF
TGTGCCCTCCCGAGGGAGAGGCAGCCCCAGCATTTT
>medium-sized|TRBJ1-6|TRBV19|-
CASSPSLGIPLHF
TGTGCCAGTAGTCCTTCACTAGGCATACCCCTCCACTTT
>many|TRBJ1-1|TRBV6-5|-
CASSLNREMNTEAFF
TGTGCCAGCAGTTTAAACAGGGAGATGAACACTGAAGCTTTCTTT
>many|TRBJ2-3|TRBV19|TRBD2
CASTERGTRTDTQYF
TGTGCCAGTACCGAGCGGGGGACTCGCACAGATACGCAGTATTTT
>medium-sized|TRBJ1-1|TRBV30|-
CAWGDPRMRHTEAFF
TGTGCCTGGGGGGACCCCCGGATGCGGCACACTGAAGCTTTCTTT
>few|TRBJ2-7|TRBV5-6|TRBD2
CASNGLAGGLYEQYF
TGTGCCAGCAACGGGCTAGCGGGGGGTCTCTACGAGCAGTACTTC